The 22 T cell receptor beta chains in this list originate from one sample, sequenced in a study of shared clonotypes between healthy human individuals (dated by TCRdb to the early 2020s). The library was produced with the immunoSEQ multiplex PCR assay. As stored in TCRdb, this immuneACCESS dataset retains in-frame rearrangements with V and J assigned. A fraction of the clones does not appear; measured against another copy, unresolved V genes explain less than half of the discrepancy, and the remainder lacks a known reason. This sample is represented by about 490,000 clones; over 65% of them were singletons. The ten largest clonotypes hold 13% of the sample. The sequenced material came from PBMCs. These receptor sequences come from a woman aged 35 to 49 in good health. Some clones in this sample may be carry-over from other donors' samples.

The CDR3: CASSLDGGPGGYTF. CDR3 sequence (DNA): TGTGCCAGCAGCTTGGACGGAGGCCCGGGAGGCTACACCTTC. The gene calls are TRBV5-4 and TRBJ1-2, with D unresolved. V was pared by 0 bases and J by 8 bases, with 14 bases between. Germline V lookup: CDR1 SGHNT, CDR2 YYREEE (reference sequence). The CDR3 runs to 14 residues.

This clone was observed at least ten times. This rearrangement joins TRBV2 to TRBJ1-2, with TRBD1 matching over 7 bases. CDR3 length equals 14 residues. Losses at the gene ends were 4 bases for V and 4 bases for J; bases not matched to a gene: 6. CDR1 and CDR2 (germline): SNHLY, FYNNEI. CDR3 nucleotides: TGTGCCAGCAGTGCGGAGAGACAGGGCTATGGCTACACCTTC. As protein: CASSAERQGYGYTF.

This clone showed up many times. Other nucleotide sequences in the sample specify the same CDR3. The chain carries TRBV29-1 and TRBJ1-3; the D gene is possibly TRBD1 (5 bases). Trimming left V 5 bases short and J 4 bases short, with 15 bases between. CDR3 length equals 14 residues. The germline gives CDR1 SQVTM, CDR2 ANQGSEA. The DNA for the CDR3 is TGCAGCGTTAATGTTGGGGGGACGGGAAACACCATATATTTT. Translating it yields CSVNVGGTGNTIYF.

There are a few counts of this clone. V usage is TRBV19 and J usage is TRBJ2-2; D is undetermined. Germline V gene lookup returns CDR1 LNHDA and CDR2 SQIVND (reference sequence). There are 14 residues in the CDR3. V lost 1 base and J lost 6, with 9 bases in between. The CDR3 bases are TGTGCCAGTAGTATAGGTTCAACCCCCGGGGAGCTGTTTTTT. It translates to CASSIGSTPGELFF. The whole variable domain, filled in from reference TRBV19 and TRBJ2-2, reads DGGITQSPKYLFRKEGQNVTLSCEQNLNHDAMYWYRQDPGQGLRLIYYSQIVNDFQKGDIAEGYSVSREKKESFPLTVTSAQKNPTAFYLCASSIGSTPGELFFGEGSRLTVL.

The chain joins TRBV2 to TRBJ1-1, with TRBD1 matching 10 bases. Germline-derived CDR1 and CDR2 are SNHLY and FYNNEI. The CDR3 totals 17 residues. V dropped 3 bases and J dropped 3; count of bases not matched to a gene: 10. CDR3 in amino acids: CASSDFIFGTGDTEAFF. In DNA, the CDR3 is TGTGCCAGCAGTGACTTTATATTCGGGACAGGGGACACTGAAGCTTTCTTT.

The chain links TRBV5-1 to TRBJ2-3; 7 bases are shared with TRBD2. Trimming at V came to 0 bases and at J to 4 bases, leaving 8 bases not matched to a gene. CDR1 SGHRS and CDR2 YFSETQ come from the germline V gene. This CDR3 has 16 amino acids. CDR3 sequence reads: CASSLGLAVEADTQYF. In nucleotides, the CDR3 is TGCGCCAGCAGCTTGGGCCTAGCGGTTGAAGCAGATACGCAGTATTTT.

The genes are TRBV7-9 and TRBJ1-4; 10 bases line up with TRBD1. Losses at the gene ends were 6 bases for V and 5 bases for J; bases not matched to a gene: 3. Germline V lookup: CDR1 SEHNR, CDR2 FQNEAQ (reference sequence). This CDR3 spans 14 amino acids. This CDR3 is CASREGQGNEKLFF. CDR3 coding DNA: TGTGCCAGCAGGGAGGGACAGGGGAATGAAAAACTGTTTTTT.

The chain links TRBV19 to TRBJ2-6; tentative D call: TRBD2 (5 bases). V dropped 2 bases and J dropped 14 bases, with 7 bases sitting between them. The CDR3 is 11 amino acids. CDR1 is LNHDA, CDR2 SQIVND, per germline (reference sequence). The CDR3 region is CASSIYGILTF. Here the CDR3 DNA reads TGTGCCAGTAGTATATACGGGATCCTGACTTTC.

This rearrangement joins TRBV10-3 to TRBJ1-1; D remains ambiguous. From germline, CDR1 is ENHRY and CDR2 SYGVKD. V dropped 0 bases and J dropped 6 bases, with 14 bases sitting between them. The CDR3 is 15 amino acids. CDR3: CAISESTWGRAEAFF. CDR3 bases: TGTGCCATCAGTGAGTCGACTTGGGGTCGGGCTGAAGCTTTCTTT.

The chain employs TRBV7-9 and TRBJ2-2, with a weak D call TRBD2 (6 bases). Germline loops: CDR1 SEHNR, CDR2 FQNEAQ (reference sequence). The CDR3 loop spans 14 amino acids. The V end was cut by 5 bases, the J end by 9 bases, with 16 bases between. The CDR3 region has the DNA TGTGCCAGCAGCGTTAGCGGAGGGACCAGGGAGCTGTTTTTT. Its protein is CASSVSGGTRELFF.

The V and J genes are TRBV20-1 and TRBJ2-3; no clear D gene. Looked up from germline, CDR1 is DFQATT and CDR2 is SNEGSKA (reference sequence). The ends were cut back, 6 bases at V and 6 bases at J, with 10 bases in the middle. The CDR3 spans 11 residues. CDR3 bases: TGCAGTGCCCCGAGGTCGGATACGCAGTATTTT. As protein: CSAPRSDTQYF.

This clone has ten or more counts. Distinct nucleotide sequences in the sample also encode this CDR3. The genes are TRBV21-1 and TRBJ2-5; TRBD1 is taken as the D call from the table, unchecked against the DNA. TRBV21-1 is a recognized pseudogene. There are 19 residues in the CDR3. CDR3 protein: CASSTTAGTGWSPTETQYF. DNA for the CDR3: TGTGCCAGCAGCACCACGGCCGGGACAGGGTGGTCCCCAACGGAGACCCAGTACTTC.

This clone came up a few times. This rearrangement joins TRBV18 to TRBJ2-3; D not certain. Germline V gene data show CDR1 as KGHSH and CDR2 as LQKENI. With 6 bases removed from V and 2 bases from J, the gap between germline ends came to 12 bases. The CDR3 length is 14 residues. DNA for the CDR3: TGTGCCAGCTCCTATAACTCACCCACAGATACGCAGTATTTT. The encoded protein is CASSYNSPTDTQYF.

In its sample, this clone was seen a few times. The V call is TRBV7-7, the J call TRBJ2-3; D is undetermined. V was shortened by 5 bases and J by 6 bases, with 12 bases between the two germline ends. The CDR3 loop spans 13 amino acids. Germline V gene sequence: CDR1 SSHAT, CDR2 FNYEAQ (reference sequence). The CDR3 bases are TGTGCCAGCAGCCCCCAACCCCGGGATACGCAGTATTTT. Protein sequence: CASSPQPRDTQYF.

V is TRBV28 and J is TRBJ2-2; maybe TRBD1 (6 bases). V lost 5 bases to trimming and J lost 6 bases, with 7 bases between them. This CDR3 is built from 12 residues. CDR1 MDHEN and CDR2 SYDVKM come from the germline V gene. The CDR3 sequence: CASSAGAGELFF. In DNA, the CDR3 is TGTGCCAGCAGTGCAGGGGCCGGGGAGCTGTTTTTT.

The gene calls are TRBV5-1 and TRBJ2-5, with TRBD2 matching over 7 bases. V lost 6 bases and J lost 5; bases outside the gene matches: 16. This CDR3 has 16 residues. Germline V gene lookup returns CDR1 SGHRS and CDR2 YFSETQ. CDR3: CASTHGLAGFRETQYF. In DNA, the CDR3 is TGCGCCAGCACCCACGGATTAGCGGGTTTCCGGGAGACCCAGTACTTC.

The chain is built from TRBV5-4 and TRBJ1-5; D remains unclear. This CDR3 has 16 residues. CDR1 is SGHNT, CDR2 YYREEE, per germline (reference sequence). Trimming removed 4 bases from V and 1 base from J, with 15 bases in between. CDR3 amino acids: CASSGTGPGSNQPQHF. The CDR3 DNA sequence: TGTGCCAGCAGCGGAACCGGGCCGGGCAGCAATCAGCCCCAGCATTTT.

The rearrangement joins TRBV9 to TRBJ2-2; D unclear. V lost 0 bases and J lost 4, with 10 bases in between. The CDR3 has 15 residues. From germline, CDR1 is SGDLS and CDR2 YYNGEE. Written as DNA, the CDR3 is TGTGCCAGCAGCGTAGGTGTCACCGGCACCGGGGAGCTGTTTTTT. Its translation: CASSVGVTGTGELFF.

The rearrangement uses TRBV28 and TRBJ1-5; D is perhaps TRBD1 (6 bases). The CDR3 contains 16 residues. Germline V CDR1 and CDR2: MDHEN, SYDVKM. V dropped 3 bases and J dropped 0 bases, with 12 bases sitting between them. The CDR3 spells CASSFRGFGSNQPQHF. The CDR3 DNA is TGTGCCAGCAGTTTCAGGGGATTTGGTAGCAATCAGCCCCAGCATTTT.

The rearrangement uses TRBV11-2 and TRBJ2-7; 8 nucleotides align to TRBD2. Per germline, CDR1 SGHAT and CDR2 FQNNGV. Unmatched junction bases numbered 8, after V lost 6 bases and J lost 1 base. The CDR3 contains 15 residues. The CDR3 here is CASRHPGRGSYEQYF. The CDR3 DNA reads as TGTGCCAGCAGACATCCCGGGAGGGGTTCCTACGAGCAGTACTTC.

V gene TRBV2 combines with J gene TRBJ1-1; D might be TRBD1 (6 bases). Germline lookup yields CDR1 SNHLY and CDR2 FYNNEI. The V end was cut by 6 bases, the J end by 2 bases, with 10 bases between. CDR3 length equals 13 residues. This CDR3 is CASRGAVNTEAFF. DNA of the CDR3: TGTGCCAGCAGGGGGGCGGTTAACACTGAAGCTTTCTTT.

This clone was counted only a few times. This chain connects TRBV11-2 to TRBJ2-3; D perhaps matches TRBD2 (6 bases). The CDR3 has 16 residues. Germline V gives CDR1 SGHAT, CDR2 FQNNGV. V gave up 5 bases and J gave up 0 bases, with 15 bases separating them. CDR3: CASSPWGELSTDTQYF. Written as DNA, the CDR3 is TGTGCCAGCAGCCCATGGGGGGAGCTTAGCACAGATACGCAGTATTTT.